Listed here are 17 T cell receptor beta chains from one sample, sequenced in a study of blood T cell repertoires in COVID-19 (dated by TCRdb to about 2020). Library creation used the immunoSEQ multiplex PCR assay. TCRdb re-hosts the immuneACCESS table, in-frame sequences only. Its copies lack some clones; in the studies checked, an unresolved V gene accounts for under half of them, and the cause for the rest is not known. This sample has 300,000 to 400,000 clones in its table, and 80% to 90% of those were observed once. The ten largest clones represent 2.3% of the sample. Sample: peripheral blood. These receptors were collected from a woman in her fifties or sixties with COVID-19, enrolled during active disease.

This chain joins TRBV6-5 and TRBJ2-5; D may be TRBD2 (6 bases). Germline V gene sequence: CDR1 MNHEY, CDR2 SVGAGI. CDR3 length: 13 residues. The germline V and J ends were trimmed by 5 bases and 0 bases, with 7 bases remaining between them. CDR3 in DNA: TGTGCCAGCAGTCGGGGGTACCAAGAGACCCAGTACTTC. It encodes CASSRGYQETQYF.

The V gene is TRBV9, the J gene TRBJ2-3, with D unclear. Germline-derived CDR1 and CDR2 are SGDLS and YYNGEE. This CDR3 comprises 14 residues. Deletions cut 4 bases from V and 2 bases from J, with 11 bases between. Here the CDR3 reads CASSPRVDTDTQYF. In nucleotides, the CDR3 is TGTGCCAGCAGCCCCCGGGTCGACACAGATACGCAGTATTTT.

The chain uses TRBV3-1 (or the pseudogene TRBV3-2) and TRBJ2-4, with D perhaps TRBD1 (6 bases). CDR3 length equals 13 residues. Trimming left V 5 bases short and J 6 bases short, with 11 bases between. The germline CDR1 and CDR2 sequences are LGHDT and YNNKEL (reference sequence). This CDR3 is CASSGTSANIQYF. CDR3 DNA: TGTGCCAGCAGCGGGACATCGGCAAACATTCAGTACTTC.

In its sample, this clone was seen once. The chain employs TRBV19 and TRBJ1-1; TRBD1 matches at 7 bases. The V gene end was trimmed by 3 bases and the J gene end by 0 bases; junction bases not matched to a gene: 10. The CDR3 consists of 17 residues. CDR1 and CDR2 (germline): LNHDA, SQIVND (reference sequence). The CDR3 protein is CASSMRGLAEVNTEAFF. The CDR3 nucleotides are TGTGCCAGTAGTATGAGGGGGCTGGCGGAGGTGAACACTGAAGCTTTCTTT.

The chain carries TRBV7-3 and TRBJ2-3; possibly TRBD2 for D (6 bases). CDR1 and CDR2 (germline): SGHTA, FQGTGA. This CDR3 spans 16 amino acids. Deletions cut 0 bases from V and 5 bases from J, with 15 bases between. Written as DNA, the CDR3 is TGTGCCAGCAGCTTAACTTCAGCGGAGGGCCAAGATACGCAGTATTTT. Amino acids: CASSLTSAEGQDTQYF. Complete variable domain (other parts from reference TRBV7-3 and TRBJ2-3): GAGVSQTPSNKVTEKGKYVELRCDPISGHTALYWYRQSLGQGPEFLIYFQGTGAADDSGLPNDRFFAVRPEGSVSTLKIQRTERGDSAVYLCASSLTSAEGQDTQYFGPGTRLTVL.

CDR3 region: CASTGTGGLEQYF. CDR3 sequence (DNA): TGTGCCAGCACCGGGACAGGGGGCTTGGAGCAGTACTTC. The chain carries TRBV27 and TRBJ2-7; TRBD1 agrees at 12 bases. Per the germline V gene, CDR1 is MNHEY and CDR2 is SMNVEV (reference sequence). J gave up 7 bases and V 7 bases, and 5 bases lay outside the gene matches. The CDR3 is made up of 13 amino acids.

Note on this clone: The sample holds other DNA sequences that translate to the same CDR3. The J gene is TRBJ1-3, the V gene TRBV3-1 (or the pseudogene TRBV3-2); D is undetermined. Germline V gene data show CDR1 as LGHDT and CDR2 as YNNKEL (reference sequence). This CDR3 spans 13 amino acids. Trimming removed 2 bases from V and 3 bases from J, with 5 bases in between. The CDR3 DNA follows: TGTGCCAGCAGCCAACGGGGTGGAAACACCATATATTTT. This encodes CASSQRGGNTIYF.

This sequence joins TRBV5-1 and TRBJ2-3, with unresolved D. The CDR3 is made up of 16 amino acids. Germline-derived CDR1 and CDR2 are SGHRS and YFSETQ. Trimming pared 7 bases from V and 2 bases from J, leaving 20 bases between. The DNA for the CDR3 is TGCGCCAGCCGGGTTTTATTTGGGTCTTCCACAGATACGCAGTATTTT. It codes for CASRVLFGSSTDTQYF.

The table lists this clone with a count of one. The rearrangement links TRBV7-3 to TRBJ1-1; D remains ambiguous. Germline V lookup: CDR1 SGHTA, CDR2 FQGTGA. V gave up 5 bases and J gave up 6 bases, with 19 bases separating them. This CDR3 spans 15 amino acids. Written as DNA, the CDR3 is TGTGCCAGCAGCCGAACGTCCTCCCGAGCCTCTGAAGCTTTCTTT. This sequence encodes CASSRTSSRASEAFF.

This chain links TRBV5-1 with TRBJ1-1; weak D call: TRBD1 (6 bases). Germline CDR1 and CDR2: SGHRS and YFSETQ. Trimming stripped 1 base from V and 3 bases from J, with 13 bases between. The CDR3 spans 15 residues. DNA for the CDR3: TGCGCCAGCAGCTTGATGGCGGGGGCGGACACTGAAGCTTTCTTT. It yields the protein CASSLMAGADTEAFF.

The V call is TRBV19, the J call TRBJ1-6, with TRBD1 identical over 10 bases. The CDR3 sequence is 19 residues long. The ends lost 3 bases at V and 5 bases at J; junction bases unmatched: 13. The V gene's germline CDR1 is LNHDA and CDR2 SQIVND (reference sequence). CDR3 in amino acids: CASSMGTGARRMDNSPLHF. Here the CDR3 DNA reads TGTGCCAGTAGTATGGGGACAGGGGCCCGTAGAATGGATAATTCACCCCTCCACTTT.

This clone was seen just once. The chain is built from TRBV19 and TRBJ1-5; the match to TRBD1 covers 7 bases. Germline V CDR1 and CDR2: LNHDA, SQIVND (reference sequence). The CDR3 is made up of 15 amino acids. V dropped 5 bases and J dropped 4; count of bases not matched to a gene: 8. DNA of the CDR3: TGTGCCAGTAGTGATACAGGGGAGAGGAATCAGCCCCAGCATTTT. Translating gives CASSDTGERNQPQHF. Full variable domain (remainder filled in from reference TRBV19 and TRBJ1-5): DGGITQSPKYLFRKEGQNVTLSCEQNLNHDAMYWYRQDPGQGLRLIYYSQIVNDFQKGDIAEGYSVSREKKESFPLTVTSAQKNPTAFYLCASSDTGERNQPQHFGDGTRLSIL.

The chain links TRBV7-6 to TRBJ1-1; D unclear. Between the trimmed V and J ends, which lost 6 bases and 1 base, there was a span of 12 bases. The CDR3 is made up of 14 amino acids. Germline V CDR1 and CDR2: SGHVS, FNYEAQ. In DNA, the CDR3 is TGTGCCAGCAGTTCGGGGAGACAGAACACTGAAGCTTTCTTT. It translates to CASSSGRQNTEAFF.

The gene calls are TRBV7-7 and TRBJ1-1; TRBD1 matches 8 bases. The CDR3 has 13 amino acids. Germline V lookup: CDR1 SSHAT, CDR2 FNYEAQ (reference sequence). V was pared by 4 bases and J by 3 bases, with 1 base of the junction left unmatched. CDR3 bases: TGTGCCAGCAGCTCGGACAGGGACACTGAAGCTTTCTTT. Its translation is CASSSDRDTEAFF.

This clone has just one count. V and J are TRBV30 and TRBJ2-5; 7 positions match TRBD2. This CDR3 contains 14 residues. The ends lost 0 bases at V and 4 bases at J; junction bases unmatched: 5. Germline CDR1 and CDR2: GTSNPN and SVGIG (reference sequence). The DNA of the CDR3 is TGTGCCTGGAGTGTGGGGGGGGTCAGAGAGACCCAGTACTTC. Translated: CAWSVGGVRETQYF.

This chain joins TRBV10-3 and TRBJ1-6; D is perhaps TRBD1 (5 bases). V was cut by 4 bases and J by 5 bases, with 6 bases left in between. Looked up from germline, CDR1 is ENHRY and CDR2 is SYGVKD. CDR3 length: 13 residues. Here the CDR3 reads CAISGRDNSPLHF. CDR3 DNA sequence: TGTGCCATCAGTGGCAGGGATAATTCACCCCTCCACTTT.

This sequence joins TRBV28 and TRBJ2-5; TRBD2 matches at 10 bases. J lost 1 base, V lost 5 bases, and 7 bases had no gene match. Looked up from germline, CDR1 is MDHEN and CDR2 is SYDVKM. This CDR3 spans 16 amino acids. In DNA form, the CDR3 reads TGTGCCAGCAGTAGATCTAGCGGGGGCGGCCAAGAGACCCAGTACTTC. Encoded protein: CASSRSSGGGQETQYF.